This TCR beta chain was identified in a study of technical replicates of blood from a few donors. Repertoires were generated with immunoSEQ multiplex PCR, while TCRdb's copy carries only in-frame clones and drops some. The data hold tens of thousands of clones, with 85% to 95% observed a single time. The CDR3 has 13 residues. The trim removed 5 bases at V and 2 bases at J, leaving 3 bases unmatched. The V gene's germline CDR1 is SQVTM and CDR2 ANQGSEA. The rearrangement uses TRBV29-1 and TRBJ1-1, with 9 bases aligning to TRBD1. The sample consisted of T cells isolated from PBMCs. The sequence was obtained from a human donor in good health. In nucleotides, the CDR3 is TGCAGCGTTTGGACAGGGGATAACACTGAAGCTTTCTTT. Translated: CSVWTGDNTEAFF.